The source of this T cell receptor beta chain is a study of cytomegalovirus exposure and HLA in healthy donors. The germline CDR1 and CDR2 sequences are MNHNS and SASEGT. Trimming stripped 5 bases from V and 0 bases from J, with 10 bases between. This CDR3 has 14 amino acids. The PCR used 60 Vbeta and 13 Jbeta primers. Clones were read by immunoSEQ multiplex PCR, and TCRdb kept only the in-frame ones, dropping some. The sample has about 130,000 clones; approximately 80% are singletons. This clone was detected a few times. Its specificity is unknown. Study-wide results and limits: Later on, a genetic analysis was performed. It linked a missense variant in DCLRE1C with V- and J-gene trimming of TCR beta. It was confirmed in vitro that a few of the CMV-associated chains were specific for CMV antigens.

The chain joins TRBV6-1 to TRBJ1-1, with no clear D. The sequenced sample was PBMCs. This clonotype was obtained from a man aged 45 to 65 in good health and CMV-seronegative. The CDR3 reads CASSIRSMNTEAFF. CDR3 DNA sequence: TGTGCCAGCAGTATTCGGTCTATGAACACTGAAGCTTTCTTT.